This T cell receptor (beta chain) is drawn from a study of vaccination and CD4 T cells after COVID-19. Study in general: Convalescent donors: six male, four female; seven Caucasian, two Asian, one multiracial, two Hispanic. The authors used overlapping spike peptides from SARS-CoV-2, HCoV-NL63, HCoV-OC43 and HCoV-229E to stimulate cells. Study-wide points: The rise in median SARS-CoV-2-reactive clonotypes, from roughly 22 to 38, was not significant.

The table lists this clonotype with a few counts. Its target is not known. Sequenced with the Oncomine TCR Beta short-read assay was DNA taken from cultured CD4+ T cells. Researchers extracted genomic DNA from CD4+ T cells that had been cultured. TCRdb re-called the PCR reads through MiXCR, storing one row per CDR3 protein. The sample holds roughly 7,500 distinct CDR3 sequences, 58% seen once. The treatment was: approximately 9-day PBMC culture with coronavirus spike peptide pools or control peptides (ViraFEST assay). Trimming pared 5 bases from V and 2 bases from J, leaving 21 bases between. The CDR3 has 18 amino acids. The germline CDR1 and CDR2 sequences are SSHAT and FNYEAQ (reference sequence).

The clonotype was recovered from a human donor who had recovered from COVID-19. The chain is built from TRBV7-7 and TRBJ2-2; unclear D gene. Sequenced material: CD4+ T cells from blood, cultured in vitro. Written as DNA, the CDR3 is TGTGCCAGCAGCCCCTACCCCCCCCGCGGAGTTAACACCGGGGAGCTGTTTTTT. This gives the protein CASSPYPPRGVNTGELFF. Filled out from reference TRBV7-7 and TRBJ2-2, the complete variable domain reads GAGVSQSPRYKVTKRGQDVTLRCDPISSHATLYWYQQALGQGPEFLTYFNYEAQPDKSGLPSDRFSAERPEGSISTLTIQRTEQRDSAMYRCASSPYPPRGVNTGELFFGEGSRLTVL.